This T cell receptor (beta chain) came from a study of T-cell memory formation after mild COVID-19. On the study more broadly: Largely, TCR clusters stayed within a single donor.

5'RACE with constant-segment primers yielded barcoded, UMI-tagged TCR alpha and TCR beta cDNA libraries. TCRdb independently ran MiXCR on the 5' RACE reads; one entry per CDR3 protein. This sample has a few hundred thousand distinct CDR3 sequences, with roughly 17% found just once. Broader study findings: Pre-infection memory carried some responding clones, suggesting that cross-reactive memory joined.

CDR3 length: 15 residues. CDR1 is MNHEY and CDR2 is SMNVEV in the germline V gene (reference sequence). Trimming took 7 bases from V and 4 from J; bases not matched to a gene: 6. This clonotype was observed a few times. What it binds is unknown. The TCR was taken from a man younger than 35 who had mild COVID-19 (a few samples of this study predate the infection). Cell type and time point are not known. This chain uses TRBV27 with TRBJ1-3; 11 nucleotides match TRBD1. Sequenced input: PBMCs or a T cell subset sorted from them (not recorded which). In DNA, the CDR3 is TGTGCCAGCACGCGGACAGGGGGCGCCGGAAACACCATATATTTT. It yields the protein CASTRTGGAGNTIYF.